What follows is one T cell receptor beta chain and its context. As yet, its antigen is unknown. V lost 1 base, J lost 7 bases, and 8 bases lay in between. This CDR3 has 14 residues. The germline V gene encodes CDR1 SGHAT and CDR2 FQNNGV. The record originates from a study of OX40 agonist ivuxolimab in advanced cancers. On the study more broadly: Every 2 weeks, patients received ivuxolimab intravenously, dosed at 0.01 to 10 mg/kg. Patients undergoing dose escalation presented with hepatocellular carcinoma, melanoma, renal cell or head and neck cancer.

Study-wide results and caveats: No antigen was identified for the clonally expanded peripheral T cells.

Using immunoSEQ multiplex PCR, the repertoire was profiled, and TCRdb retains in-frame clones only, with some absent. The repertoire consists of 57,000 or so clones, with around 86% occurring once and the leading ten covering less than 3.5%. The rearrangement links TRBV11-2 to TRBJ1-6, with a weak D call TRBD1 (5 bases). The receptor was derived from an adult with an advanced solid tumor such as melanoma, head and neck, liver or kidney cancer. The material was CD4+ or CD8+ T cells sorted from blood, obtained in a trial of the OX40 agonist ivuxolimab. The CDR3 DNA is TGTGCCAGCAGCTTAGTGGGGGTAAATTCACCCCTCCACTTT. It yields the protein CASSLVGVNSPLHF.